The present entry profiles one T cell receptor (beta chain) with its context. Germline-derived CDR1 and CDR2 are KGHSH and LQKENI. The CDR3 is 14 amino acids. V lost 2 bases, J lost 5 bases, and 12 bases lay in between. TCR beta libraries were built with iRepertoire HTBI primers and Arm-PCR of CDR3 regions. TCRdb fed the multiplex PCR reads into MiXCR, producing one record per CDR3 protein. The sample records around 500,000 distinct CDR3 sequences, roughly 14% being singletons. The sample is drawn from a study of regulatory T cells in long-lasting Graves disease. Study background: For under 3 months, newly diagnosed Graves' patients had been taking antithyroid drugs.

The time point was: newly diagnosed GD, antithyroid drugs for less than 3 months. PBMC RNA was the source of the TCR library. These data are also associated with another study on T cells in Graves' hyperthyroidism and ophthalmopathy.

The chain employs TRBV18 and TRBJ1-2; TRBD1 is a possible D gene (6 bases). Sequencing was performed on peripheral blood mononuclear cells (PBMCs), taken at new diagnosis, from a patient treated with antithyroid drugs. The receptor was derived from a man under 40 with Graves disease. The CDR3, as DNA: TGTGCCAGCTCACCAGGGGGCGCGGAATATGGCTACACCTTC. Translating it yields CASSPGGAEYGYTF.